This TCR beta chain was sequenced during a study of T cell changes during pregnancy in multiple sclerosis. This CDR3 contains 15 residues. J gave up 3 bases and V 3 bases, and 1 base lay outside the gene matches. CDR1 is MNHEY and CDR2 is SMNVEV in the germline V gene (reference sequence). Assay: immunoSEQ multiplex PCR; the TCRdb copy retains only in-frame clones and omits some. This table holds 40,000 to 45,000 clones, roughly nine tenths found once. The receptor's source is a female donor with multiple sclerosis, enrolled in a pregnancy study. The gene calls are TRBV27 and TRBJ2-7; 14 bases are a match to TRBD2. The sequencing here drew on CD4+ T cells from peripheral blood mononuclear cells, taken in the first trimester of pregnancy. CDR3 sequence (DNA): TGTGCCAGCAGTTTCGGGACTAGCGGGAGCTACGAGCAGTACTTC. It encodes CASSFGTSGSYEQYF.